What follows describes a single T cell receptor (beta chain). Germline V lookup: CDR1 SGHRS, CDR2 YFSETQ. This CDR3 contains 14 residues. The V segment lost 0 bases and the J segment 10 bases; nucleotides outside the gene matches: 8. These data come from a study of blood T cell repertoires in COVID-19. Study overall: In each case, the material was cDNA or gDNA derived from T cells, B-cell-depleted T cells, or PBMCs.

Per the original methods: The authors estimated nucleated cell counts from reference gene primer amplification. Using immunoSEQ multiplex PCR, the repertoire was profiled, and TCRdb retains in-frame clones only, with some absent. V, J and clone size derive from that table, while D and trimming were established from the DNA sequence. The table lists some 180,000 clones, roughly 85% of them singletons, with 19% in the top ten. The participants were between roughly 18 and 89 years old and came from some 25 US areas. Cohort placement rested on clinical history that participants reported themselves. This rearrangement joins TRBV5-1 to TRBJ2-3; 7 bases map to TRBD2. Sequenced material: PBMCs or T cells enriched from blood (not recorded which). The origin of this receptor is a woman aged 65 to 85 in a cohort exposed to, infected with or recovered from COVID-19 (not recorded which). The CDR3 sequence: CASSLAEERDAQYF. The CDR3 coding sequence is TGCGCCAGCAGCTTGGCCGAGGAGCGGGACGCGCAGTATTTT.